These T cell receptor beta chains were read from a single sample in a study of response to subunit inactivated influenza vaccine. Each CDR3 protein is one row after TCRdb ran MiXCR on the RT-PCR reads. Of around 850,000 distinct CDR3 sequences listed, roughly 20% are singletons. Sequenced here: PBMCs from blood, sampled more than 4 days after vaccination. The receptors shown here come from a man aged 45-65 years who received an inactivated influenza vaccine. Each CDR3 is given with its conserved first and last residue.

j_call v_call cdr3_aa
TRBJ2-7 TRBV6-5 CASSSGTGTGEQYF
TRBJ1-2 TRBV6-4 CARRDSTKTSNYGYTF
TRBJ2-3 TRBV28 CASKKRDRVWDTQYF
TRBJ2-5 TRBV20-1 CSARWDDLERWYQETQYF
TRBJ2-1 TRBV28 CASSSSGNRAGEQFF
TRBJ2-1 TRBV20-1 CSASQTYRLAAYNEQFF
TRBJ2-1 TRBV29-1 CSVASGALDEQFF
TRBJ2-5 TRBV24-1 CATSHLTSSQETQYF
TRBJ2-7 TRBV29-1 CSVPGRSSYEQYF
TRBJ2-1 TRBV7-2 CASSSRSGGAYLFF
TRBJ2-5 TRBV7-9 CASSSDPGAQETQYF
TRBJ2-3 TRBV12-3/TRBV12-4 CASRSGLRVTDTQYF
TRBJ1-2 TRBV7-2 CASRPTGGANYGYTF